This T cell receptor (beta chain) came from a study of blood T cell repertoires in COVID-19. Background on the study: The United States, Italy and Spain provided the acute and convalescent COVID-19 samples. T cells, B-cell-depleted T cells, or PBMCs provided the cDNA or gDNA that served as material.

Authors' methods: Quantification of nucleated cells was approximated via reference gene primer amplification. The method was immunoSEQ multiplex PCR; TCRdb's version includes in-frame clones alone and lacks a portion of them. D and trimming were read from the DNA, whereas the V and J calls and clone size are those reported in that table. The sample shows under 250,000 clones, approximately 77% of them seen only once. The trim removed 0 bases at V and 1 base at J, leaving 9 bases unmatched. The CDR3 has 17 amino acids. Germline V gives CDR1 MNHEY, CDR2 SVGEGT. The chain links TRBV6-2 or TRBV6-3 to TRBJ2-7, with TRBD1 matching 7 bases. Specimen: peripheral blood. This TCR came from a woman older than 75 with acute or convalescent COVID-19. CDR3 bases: TGTGCCAGCAGTTACTCGTTGGGACAACAGGGGTCCTACGAGCAGTACTTC. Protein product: CASSYSLGQQGSYEQYF.